The 16 T cell receptor beta chains below were found in one sample sequenced in a study of graft-versus-host responses after intestinal transplantation. Clones were read by immunoSEQ multiplex PCR, and TCRdb kept only the in-frame ones, dropping some. The sample has 90,000 to 120,000 clones, roughly 86% seen once. These receptors lack a known antigen. The starting material was unstimulated CD4+ T cells sorted from spleen or lymph node cells, obtained before transplant. The receptor source for this set is a human donor who was the organ donor for an intestinal transplant.

This chain joins TRBV4-2 and TRBJ1-2, with a weak D call TRBD1 (6 bases). V shed 0 bases and J shed 2 bases, with 7 bases lying between them. Germline values: CDR1 LGHNA, CDR2 YNFKEQ. CDR3 length equals 14 residues. The CDR3 region has the DNA TGTGCCAGCAGCCAAGACAGGGGAAACTATGGCTACACCTTC. It specifies CASSQDRGNYGYTF.

This clone has more than one count but fewer than ten. J is TRBJ2-7 and V is TRBV28; D possibly corresponds to TRBD1 (8 bases). Germline V gene sequence: CDR1 MDHEN, CDR2 SYDVKM. V lost 5 bases to trimming and J lost 5 bases, with 19 bases between them. The CDR3 length is 15 residues. This chain's CDR3 is CASSGGVTGADEQYF. The CDR3 DNA reads TGTGCCAGCAGTGGGGGGGTGACAGGGGCGGACGAGCAGTACTTC.

J is TRBJ1-2 and V is TRBV5-3; no definite D call. TRBV5-3 is given ORF status, its function remaining uncertain. CDR3 size: 12 residues. The V end was cut by 7 bases, the J end by 2 bases, with 9 bases between. In nucleotides, the CDR3 is TGTGCCAGACGGAACAGAAACTATGGCTACACCTTC. It specifies CARRNRNYGYTF.

This chain connects TRBV12-5 to TRBJ2-5, with TRBD1 matching over 8 bases. The end of the DNA fits TRBJ2-7 better, so the J call may be wrong. The CDR3 is 14 amino acids. From germline, CDR1 is LGHNT and CDR2 FRNRAP. The CDR3 region is CASGLGTGPYEQYF. The CDR3 region has the DNA TGTGCTAGTGGTTTAGGGACAGGACCCTACGAGCAGTACTTC.

The chain joins TRBV28 to TRBJ2-5; 10 nucleotides match TRBD1. Per germline, CDR1 MDHEN and CDR2 SYDVKM. The CDR3 extends over 15 amino acids. Trimming removed 2 bases from V and 5 bases from J; junction bases left unmatched: 5. The CDR3 region has the DNA TGTGCCAGCAGTTTACCGGGACAGGGGATGGAGACCCAGTACTTC. Amino acid sequence: CASSLPGQGMETQYF.

The V call is TRBV19, the J call TRBJ1-1, with 9 bases that match TRBD1. Unmatched junction bases numbered 6, after V lost 6 bases and J lost 4 bases. Per the germline V gene, CDR1 is LNHDA and CDR2 is SQIVND (reference sequence). The CDR3 runs 14 residues. In DNA form, the CDR3 reads TGTGCCAGTAGGAGGGGACAGGGTCGCACTGAAGCTTTCTTT. This sequence encodes CASRRGQGRTEAFF.

This rearrangement joins TRBV2 to TRBJ2-3, with 7 nucleotides matching TRBD2. With 8 bases clipped from V and 6 bases from J, the junction kept 5 bases outside the gene matches. The CDR3 extends over 12 amino acids. The germline V gene has CDR1 SNHLY and CDR2 FYNNEI. Here the CDR3 DNA reads TGTGCCAGCGCGGGAGTTTGGGATACGCAGTATTTT. It yields the protein CASAGVWDTQYF.

The chain has TRBV5-4 and TRBJ2-1; D is possibly TRBD1 or TRBD2 (5 bases each). In germline, CDR1 is SGHNT, CDR2 YYREEE (reference sequence). CDR3 length: 14 residues. Between the trimmed V and J ends, which lost 2 bases and 3 bases, there was a span of 9 bases. CDR3 DNA sequence: TGTGCCAGCAGCTTCGGGACCAACTACAATGAGCAGTTCTTC. This gives the protein CASSFGTNYNEQFF. The entire variable domain, with the rest obtained from reference TRBV5-4 and TRBJ2-1, is as follows: ETGVTQSPTHLIKTRGQQVTLRCSSQSGHNTVSWYQQALGQGPQFIFQYYREEENGRGNFPPRFSGLQFPNYSSELNVNALELDDSALYLCASSFGTNYNEQFFGPGTRLTVL.

The V gene is TRBV7-2, the J gene TRBJ2-5, with D hard to call. This CDR3 has 14 residues. V dropped 1 base and J dropped 1 base, with 7 bases sitting between them. The germline V gene encodes CDR1 SGHTA and CDR2 FQGNSA. The CDR3 sequence: CASSLVVAQETQYF. DNA for the CDR3: TGTGCCAGCAGCTTAGTGGTAGCCCAAGAGACCCAGTACTTC.

The chain employs TRBV6-1 and TRBJ1-6; D uncertain. CDR3 length: 14 residues. V shed 2 bases and J shed 10 bases, with 12 bases lying between them. Germline lookup yields CDR1 MNHNS and CDR2 SASEGT. The DNA for the CDR3 is TGTGCCAGCAGTGAATTCTGGGCCGCGTCACCCCTCCACTTT. The encoded protein is CASSEFWAASPLHF.

This clone rates as medium-sized. This chain uses TRBV23-1 with TRBJ2-7; D gene unclear. TRBV23-1 is an ORF, with its function uncertain. The CDR3 runs to 13 residues. V lost 2 bases and J lost 2, with 7 bases in between. CDR3 in amino acids: CASSQHGTYEQYF. DNA of the CDR3: TGCGCCAGCAGTCAACACGGCACCTACGAGCAGTACTTC.

The chain joins TRBV6-1 to TRBJ2-4, with D possibly matching TRBD2 (5 bases). V was cut by 3 bases and J by 7 bases, with 13 bases left in between. CDR1 and CDR2 from the germline V gene are MNHNS and SASEGT. The CDR3 is 14 residues long. This CDR3 is CASSDGVNFNIQYF. CDR3 in DNA: TGTGCCAGCAGTGACGGGGTCAACTTCAACATTCAGTACTTC.

This chain connects TRBV5-5 to TRBJ2-3; a weak D match, TRBD1 (6 bases). Germline CDR1 is SGHKS and CDR2 is YYEKEE (reference sequence). Trimming removed 4 bases from V and 10 bases from J, with 31 bases in between. This CDR3 is 18 amino acids long. The CDR3 bases are TGTGCCAGCAGCCTAAAGTCGGGACACCGCCCGATTATTACCGCGCAGTATTTT. Translated, it gives CASSLKSGHRPIITAQYF.

The chain combines TRBV30 with TRBJ2-7; TRBD2 aligns across 7 bases. Germline CDR1 is GTSNPN and CDR2 is SVGIG (reference sequence). With 4 bases clipped from V and 3 bases from J, the junction kept 6 bases outside the gene matches. The CDR3 covers 13 residues. CDR3 amino acids: CAWIEAGSYEQYF. As DNA, the CDR3 is TGTGCCTGGATCGAAGCGGGAAGCTACGAGCAGTACTTC. The variable domain in full, completed from reference TRBV30 and TRBJ2-7, reads SQTIHQWPATLVQPVGSPLSLECTVEGTSNPNLYWYRQAAGRGLQLLFYSVGIGQISSEVPQNLSASRPQDRQFILSSKKLLLSDSGFYLCAWIEAGSYEQYFGPGTRLTVT.

The V and J genes are TRBV5-5 and TRBJ2-7; 7 nucleotides match TRBD1. The CDR3 contains 14 residues. Trimming removed 0 bases from V and 5 bases from J; junction bases left unmatched: 5. Germline CDR1 and CDR2: SGHKS and YYEKEE (reference sequence). The CDR3: CASSLVQGFHEQYF. The CDR3 bases are TGTGCCAGCAGCTTGGTACAGGGGTTCCACGAGCAGTACTTC.

The J gene is TRBJ2-1, the V gene TRBV19, with 9 positions matching TRBD2. This CDR3 region has 18 residues. From germline, CDR1 is LNHDA and CDR2 SQIVND (reference sequence). V shed 2 bases and J 3 bases; nucleotides not matched to a gene: 11. The CDR3 loop is CASSIRLAGNVNYNEQFF. The CDR3 nucleotides are TGTGCCAGTAGTATAAGGCTAGCGGGAAATGTGAACTACAATGAGCAGTTCTTC.